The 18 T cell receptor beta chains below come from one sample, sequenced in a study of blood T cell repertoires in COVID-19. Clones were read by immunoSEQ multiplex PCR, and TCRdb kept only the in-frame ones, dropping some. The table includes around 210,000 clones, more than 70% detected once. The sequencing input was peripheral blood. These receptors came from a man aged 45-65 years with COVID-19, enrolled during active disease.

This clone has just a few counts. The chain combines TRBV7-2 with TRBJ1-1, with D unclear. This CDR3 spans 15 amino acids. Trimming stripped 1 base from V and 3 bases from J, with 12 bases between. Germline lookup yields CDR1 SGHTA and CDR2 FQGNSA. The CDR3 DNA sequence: TGTGCCAGCAGCTTAGATACCGGGAGGCACACTGAAGCTTTCTTT. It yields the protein CASSLDTGRHTEAFF.

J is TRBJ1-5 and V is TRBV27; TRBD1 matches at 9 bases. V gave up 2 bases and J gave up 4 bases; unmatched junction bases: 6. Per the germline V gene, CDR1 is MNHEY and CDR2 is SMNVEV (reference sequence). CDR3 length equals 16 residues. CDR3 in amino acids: CASSLNPGTGNQPQHF. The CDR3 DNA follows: TGTGCCAGCAGTTTAAATCCCGGGACAGGGAATCAGCCCCAGCATTTT.

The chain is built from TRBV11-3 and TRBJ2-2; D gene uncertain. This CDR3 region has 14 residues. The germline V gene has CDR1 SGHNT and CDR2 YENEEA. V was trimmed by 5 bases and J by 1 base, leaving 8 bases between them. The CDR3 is CASSVTRNTGELFF. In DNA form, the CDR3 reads TGTGCCAGCAGCGTCACTCGGAACACCGGGGAGCTGTTTTTT.

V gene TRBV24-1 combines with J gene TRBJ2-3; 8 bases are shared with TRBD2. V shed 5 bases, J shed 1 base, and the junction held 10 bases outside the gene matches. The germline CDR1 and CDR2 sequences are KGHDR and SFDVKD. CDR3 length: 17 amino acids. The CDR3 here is CATSGLRSGDGTDTQYF. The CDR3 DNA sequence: TGTGCCACCAGTGGATTGCGTAGCGGGGATGGCACAGATACGCAGTATTTT.

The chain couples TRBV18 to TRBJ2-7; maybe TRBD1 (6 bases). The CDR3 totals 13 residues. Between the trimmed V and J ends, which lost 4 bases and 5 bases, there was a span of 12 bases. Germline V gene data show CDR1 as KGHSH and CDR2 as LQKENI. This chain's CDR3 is CASSLRAGDEQYF. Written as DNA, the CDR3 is TGTGCCAGCTCACTTAGGGCAGGGGACGAGCAGTACTTC.

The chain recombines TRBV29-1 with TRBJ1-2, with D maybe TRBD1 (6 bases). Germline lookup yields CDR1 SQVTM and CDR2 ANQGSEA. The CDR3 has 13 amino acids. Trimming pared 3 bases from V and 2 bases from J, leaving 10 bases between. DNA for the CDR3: TGCAGCGTTGAGGGCCAGGGGAACTATGGCTACACCTTC. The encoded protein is CSVEGQGNYGYTF.

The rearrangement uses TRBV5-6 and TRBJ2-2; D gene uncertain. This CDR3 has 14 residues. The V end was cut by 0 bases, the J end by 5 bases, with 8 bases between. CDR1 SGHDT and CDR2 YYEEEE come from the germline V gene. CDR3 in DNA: TGTGCCAGCAGCTTGGGTGGCACGACCGGGGAGCTGTTTTTT. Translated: CASSLGGTTGELFF.

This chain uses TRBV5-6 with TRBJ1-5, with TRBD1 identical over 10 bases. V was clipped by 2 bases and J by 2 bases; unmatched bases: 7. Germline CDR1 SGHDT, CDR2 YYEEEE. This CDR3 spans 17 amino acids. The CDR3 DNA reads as TGTGCCAGCAGCTTCACGGGACAGGGGATCGGCAATCAGCCCCAGCATTTT. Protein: CASSFTGQGIGNQPQHF.

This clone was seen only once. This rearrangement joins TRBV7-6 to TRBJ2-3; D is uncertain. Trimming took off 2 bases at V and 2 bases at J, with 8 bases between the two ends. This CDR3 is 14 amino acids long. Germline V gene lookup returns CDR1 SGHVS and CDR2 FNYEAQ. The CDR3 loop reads CASSLMADTDTQYF. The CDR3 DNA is TGTGCCAGCAGCTTAATGGCAGACACAGATACGCAGTATTTT.

The CDR3 region has the DNA TGTGCCAGTAGTAAAACCACCGGGACAGGACTTAATTCACCCCTCCACTTT. Translation gives CASSKTTGTGLNSPLHF. The V gene is TRBV19, the J gene TRBJ1-6, with 8 bases matching TRBD1. There are 17 residues in the CDR3. Germline-derived CDR1 and CDR2 are LNHDA and SQIVND (reference sequence). With 4 bases clipped from V and 6 bases from J, the junction kept 11 bases outside the gene matches.

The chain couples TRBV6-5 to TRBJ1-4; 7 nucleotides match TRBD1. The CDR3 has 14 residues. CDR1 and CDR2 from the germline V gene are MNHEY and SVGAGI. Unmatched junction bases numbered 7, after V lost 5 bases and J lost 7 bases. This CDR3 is CASSQTGVTEKLFF. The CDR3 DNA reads TGTGCCAGCAGTCAAACAGGGGTTACTGAAAAACTGTTTTTT.

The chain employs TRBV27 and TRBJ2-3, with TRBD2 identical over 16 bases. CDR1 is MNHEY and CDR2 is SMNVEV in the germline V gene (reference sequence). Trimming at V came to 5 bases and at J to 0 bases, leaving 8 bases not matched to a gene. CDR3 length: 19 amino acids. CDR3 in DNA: TGTGCCAGCAGTAGAAAACCGGGACTAGCGGGAGGGAGCACAGATACGCAGTATTTT. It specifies CASSRKPGLAGGSTDTQYF.

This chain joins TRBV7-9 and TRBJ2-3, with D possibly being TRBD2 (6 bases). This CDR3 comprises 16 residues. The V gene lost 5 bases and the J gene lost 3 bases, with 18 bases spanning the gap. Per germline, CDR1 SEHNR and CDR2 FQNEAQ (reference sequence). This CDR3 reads CASSAGPVGATDTQYF. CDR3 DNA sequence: TGTGCCAGCAGCGCGGGACCAGTCGGCGCGACAGATACGCAGTATTTT.

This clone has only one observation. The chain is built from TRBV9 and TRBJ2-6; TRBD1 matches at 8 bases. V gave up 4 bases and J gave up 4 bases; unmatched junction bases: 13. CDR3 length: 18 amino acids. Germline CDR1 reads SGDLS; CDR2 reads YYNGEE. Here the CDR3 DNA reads TGTGCCAGCAGCCAGAAGGACAGGGTATCGGCAGGGGCCAACGTCCTGACTTTC. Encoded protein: CASSQKDRVSAGANVLTF.

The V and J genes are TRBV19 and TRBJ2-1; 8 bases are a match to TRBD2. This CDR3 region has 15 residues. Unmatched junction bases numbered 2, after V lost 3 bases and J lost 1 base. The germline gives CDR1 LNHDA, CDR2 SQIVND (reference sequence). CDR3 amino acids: CASSMSGSSYNEQFF. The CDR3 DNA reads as TGTGCCAGTAGTATGAGCGGGAGTTCCTACAATGAGCAGTTCTTC.

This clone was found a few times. The CDR3 here is CARSLEGTVDQPQHF. The CDR3 DNA follows: TGTGCCAGAAGCTTGGAGGGGACAGTAGATCAGCCCCAGCATTTT. This chain connects TRBV5-3 to TRBJ1-5; 7 bases are a match to TRBD1. TRBV5-3 belongs to the ORF category, with a function that is uncertain. Trimming cost V 0 bases and J 5 bases; bases outside gene matches: 5. This CDR3 spans 15 amino acids.

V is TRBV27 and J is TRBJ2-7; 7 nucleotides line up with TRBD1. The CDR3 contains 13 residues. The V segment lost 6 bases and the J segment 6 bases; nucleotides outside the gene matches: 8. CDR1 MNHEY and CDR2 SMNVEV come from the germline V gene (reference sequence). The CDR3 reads CASRKTGSGEQYF. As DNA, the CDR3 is TGTGCCAGCAGGAAGACAGGGTCAGGCGAGCAGTACTTC.

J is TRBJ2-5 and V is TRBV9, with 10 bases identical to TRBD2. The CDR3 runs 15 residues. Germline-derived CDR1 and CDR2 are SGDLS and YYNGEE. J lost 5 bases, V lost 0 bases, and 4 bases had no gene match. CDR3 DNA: TGTGCCAGCAGCGTAGGTACTAGCGGGACGGAGACCCAGTACTTC. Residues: CASSVGTSGTETQYF.